A single sample gave rise to the 7 T cell receptor beta chains below, sequenced in a study of OX40 agonist ivuxolimab in advanced cancers. Generated by immunoSEQ multiplex PCR, the TCRdb table keeps only in-frame clones and is missing some. The table has under 75,000 clones, about 89% seen once. Sequences were derived from CD4+ or CD8+ T cells sorted from blood, sampled in a trial of the OX40 agonist ivuxolimab. These receptors all come from an adult with an advanced solid tumor such as melanoma, head and neck, liver or kidney cancer.

This clone showed up just once. The rearrangement joins TRBV28 to TRBJ2-5; TRBD2 is a possible D gene (7 bases). CDR3 length: 14 amino acids. V was clipped by 5 bases and J by 2 bases, with 12 bases between them. Germline CDR1 reads MDHEN; CDR2 reads SYDVKM. CDR3 sequence (DNA): TGTGCCAGCAGTGCGGGGGACATACAAGAGACCCAGTACTTC. Translation: CASSAGDIQETQYF.

The V call is TRBV27, the J call TRBJ2-1, with 8 positions matching TRBD1. Germline CDR1 reads MNHEY; CDR2 reads SMNVEV (reference sequence). This CDR3 contains 12 residues. The trim removed 2 bases at V and 10 bases at J, leaving 1 base unmatched. The CDR3 sequence is CASSLGQGEQFF. CDR3 in DNA: TGTGCCAGCAGTTTAGGACAGGGCGAGCAGTTCTTC.

The gene calls are TRBV18 and TRBJ2-5, with 10 bases identical to TRBD2. Germline CDR1 is KGHSH and CDR2 is LQKENI. Trimming cost V 4 bases and J 2 bases; bases outside gene matches: 7. This CDR3 is 16 amino acids long. The CDR3 nucleotides read TGTGCCAGCTCACTAATCCAACTAGCGGGACAAGAGACCCAGTACTTC. This gives the protein CASSLIQLAGQETQYF.

The CDR3 sequence: CASTKTGTNTGELFF. CDR3 nucleotides: TGTGCCAGCACCAAGACAGGGACGAACACCGGGGAGCTGTTTTTT. The chain recombines TRBV2 with TRBJ2-2; 7 bases align to TRBD1. The CDR3 consists of 15 residues. Germline values: CDR1 SNHLY, CDR2 FYNNEI. Trimming removed 7 bases from V and 0 bases from J; junction bases left unmatched: 5.

V and J are TRBV29-1 and TRBJ2-5; D possibly corresponds to TRBD2 (5 bases). In germline, CDR1 is SQVTM, CDR2 ANQGSEA. The CDR3 loop spans 11 amino acids. V lost 7 bases and J 2 bases, leaving 8 bases between the germline ends. For the CDR3, the DNA is TGCAGCGCTGGCGGGCAAGAGACCCAGTACTTC. The encoded protein is CSAGGQETQYF.

The chain recombines TRBV28 with TRBJ1-6; maybe TRBD1 (5 bases). This CDR3 contains 14 residues. Germline V CDR1 and CDR2: MDHEN, SYDVKM. V lost 2 bases and J 8 bases, leaving 10 bases between the germline ends. The CDR3 nucleotides read TGTGCCAGCAGTTTAGGGGGAGCGGATTCACCCCTCCACTTT. Its protein is CASSLGGADSPLHF.

In DNA, the CDR3 is TGTGCCAGCAGCTTACCTGGACCCGTCTCTGGAAACACCATATATTTT. It codes for CASSLPGPVSGNTIYF. The J gene is TRBJ1-3, the V gene TRBV11-2; D gene ambiguous. Germline CDR1 is SGHAT and CDR2 is FQNNGV. There are 16 residues in the CDR3. With 2 bases removed from V and 0 bases from J, the gap between germline ends came to 11 bases.